The 14 T cell receptor beta chains presented below share a single source sample, sequenced in a study of blood T cell repertoires in COVID-19. Libraries were prepared by immunoSEQ multiplex PCR; TCRdb keeps only in-frame clonotypes and omits some of them. The sample has about 240,000 clones; roughly four fifths are singletons. Sample: peripheral blood. The receptors shown here come from a woman in her 70s with acute or convalescent COVID-19.

The CDR3 loop reads CASGGTASGANVLTF. CDR3 DNA sequence: TGTGCCAGCGGGGGGACAGCCTCTGGGGCCAACGTCCTGACTTTC. The genes are TRBV28 and TRBJ2-6, with D possibly matching TRBD1 (7 bases). Germline lookup yields CDR1 MDHEN and CDR2 SYDVKM. The CDR3 consists of 15 residues. V lost 8 bases and J 0 bases, leaving 11 bases between the germline ends.

Only a few counts were recorded for this clone. The chain links TRBV2 to TRBJ1-5, with 11 bases that match TRBD1. In germline, CDR1 is SNHLY, CDR2 FYNNEI. The CDR3 contains 14 residues. Trimming cost V 9 bases and J 7 bases; bases outside gene matches: 8. DNA of the CDR3: TGTGCCAGTCAAGAGGACAGGGGGCACCAGCCCCAGCATTTT. As protein: CASQEDRGHQPQHF.

V gene TRBV7-2 combines with J gene TRBJ2-1; D might be TRBD1 (6 bases). Trimming took 3 bases from V and 4 from J, leaving 13 bases between them. This CDR3 has 15 residues. The V gene's germline CDR1 is SGHTA and CDR2 FQGNSA. The CDR3 reads CASSLGHRVYNEQFF. In nucleotides, the CDR3 is TGTGCCAGCAGCTTGGGACATCGGGTTTACAATGAGCAGTTCTTC.

This clone was seen a handful of times. The CDR3 nucleotides are TGTGCCAGCAGTTTAACAGGGGGGGGGAACACTGAAGCTTTCTTT. It yields the protein CASSLTGGGNTEAFF. This chain connects TRBV27 to TRBJ1-1; 8 nucleotides agree with TRBD1. Trimming at V came to 2 bases and at J to 1 base, leaving 3 bases not matched to a gene. Germline lookup yields CDR1 MNHEY and CDR2 SMNVEV (reference sequence). The CDR3 consists of 15 residues.

This chain links TRBV7-9 with TRBJ1-2, with 9 bases that match TRBD1. CDR1 and CDR2 from the germline V gene are SEHNR and FQNEAQ (reference sequence). Trimming cost V 5 bases and J 4 bases; bases outside gene matches: 8. There are 15 residues in the CDR3. CDR3 loop: CASSPGQGVFYGYTF. The CDR3, as DNA: TGTGCCAGCAGCCCGGGACAGGGTGTTTTCTATGGCTACACCTTC.

This clone has a handful of counts. At the DNA level, this CDR3 is encoded by other sequences in the same sample as well. The V and J genes are TRBV12-3 or TRBV12-4 and TRBJ1-1; D not resolved. This CDR3 spans 13 amino acids. The ends were cut back, 5 bases at V and 1 base at J, with 8 bases in the middle. The CDR3 sequence: CASSLPTNTEAFF. The CDR3 nucleotides read TGTGCCAGCAGTCTACCCACGAACACTGAAGCTTTCTTT.

DNA for the CDR3: TGCGCCAGCAGCGCCAGTACCTCGTTCGGCACAGATACGCAGTATTTT. As protein: CASSASTSFGTDTQYF. This sequence joins TRBV5-1 and TRBJ2-3; D is ambiguous. There are 16 residues in the CDR3. Germline V CDR1 and CDR2: SGHRS, YFSETQ. The ends were cut back, 4 bases at V and 1 base at J, with 16 bases in the middle. The full variable domain, rest sourced from reference TRBV5-1 and TRBJ2-3, is KAGVTQTPRYLIKTRGQQVTLSCSPISGHRSVSWYQQTPGQGLQFLFEYFSETQRNKGNFPGRFSGRQFSNSRSEMNVSTLELGDSALYLCASSASTSFGTDTQYFGPGTRLTVL.

J is TRBJ1-1 and V is TRBV9; D gene uncertain. Trimming pared 0 bases from V and 0 bases from J, leaving 9 bases between. In germline, CDR1 is SGDLS, CDR2 YYNGEE. This CDR3 contains 15 residues. CDR3 nucleotide sequence: TGTGCCAGCAGCGTAGAGAGCGGAATGAACACTGAAGCTTTCTTT. This sequence encodes CASSVESGMNTEAFF. Supplemented by reference TRBV9 and TRBJ1-1, the full variable domain reads DSGVTQTPKHLITATGQRVTLRCSPRSGDLSVYWYQQSLDQGLQFLIQYYNGEERAKGNILERFSAQQFPDLHSELNLSSLELGDSALYFCASSVESGMNTEAFFGQGTRLTVV.

This clone was recorded a few times. CDR3 region: CASSYSQGAYGSYTF. CDR3 sequence (DNA): TGTGCCAGCAGTTACTCTCAGGGCGCCTACGGAAGCTACACCTTC. V and J are TRBV6-2 or TRBV6-3 and TRBJ1-2; D may be TRBD1 (5 bases). Germline V gene data show CDR1 as MNHEY and CDR2 as SVGEGT. The CDR3 contains 15 residues. V lost 0 bases, J lost 9 bases, and 17 bases lay in between.

The chain links TRBV7-6 to TRBJ1-6; 10 positions agree with TRBD1. V trimming: 3 bases; J trimming: 5 bases; junction bases outside the gene matches: 4. CDR3 size: 16 residues. Germline V gene sequence: CDR1 SGHVS, CDR2 FNYEAQ. CDR3 in amino acids: CASSFRTGGNNSPLHF. The CDR3 bases are TGTGCCAGCAGCTTCCGGACAGGGGGGAATAATTCACCCCTCCACTTT.

This clone was recorded once. The chain is built from TRBV6-5 and TRBJ1-2, with 11 bases identical to TRBD1. Germline V gene lookup returns CDR1 MNHEY and CDR2 SVGAGI. The CDR3 runs to 15 residues. V trimming: 5 bases; J trimming: 6 bases; junction bases outside the gene matches: 8. The CDR3 loop is CASSTVDRGLDGYTF. As DNA, the CDR3 is TGTGCCAGCAGTACCGTGGACAGGGGGCTCGATGGCTACACCTTC.

The chain has TRBV2 and TRBJ1-5; perhaps TRBD1 as D (6 bases). V shed 6 bases and J shed 3 bases, with 9 bases lying between them. CDR1 is SNHLY, CDR2 FYNNEI, per germline. This CDR3 region has 13 residues. The CDR3 is CASRRDINQPQHF. CDR3 DNA sequence: TGTGCCAGCAGACGGGACATCAATCAGCCCCAGCATTTT.

J is TRBJ1-1 and V is TRBV11-2, with D maybe TRBD1 (5 bases). This CDR3 has 14 amino acids. The V end lost 0 bases, the J end lost 8 bases, and 13 bases lay between the germline ends. The germline CDR1 and CDR2 sequences are SGHAT and FQNNGV. This CDR3 is CASSLDPDSLEAFF. Written as DNA, the CDR3 is TGTGCCAGCAGCTTAGATCCTGACAGCTTAGAAGCTTTCTTT. Full variable domain (outside the CDR3, taken from reference TRBV11-2 and TRBJ1-1): EAGVAQSPRYKIIEKRQSVAFWCNPISGHATLYWYQQILGQGPKLLIQFQNNGVVDDSQLPKDRFSAERLKGVDSTLKIQPAKLEDSAVYLCASSLDPDSLEAFFGQGTRLTVV.

The V gene is TRBV6-1, the J gene TRBJ2-7, with D tentatively TRBD2 (6 bases). V was cut by 3 bases and J by 2 bases, with 11 bases left in between. The CDR3 length is 14 residues. CDR1 and CDR2 from the germline V gene are MNHNS and SASEGT. The CDR3 nucleotides read TGTGCCAGCAGTGATAGACTAGGACCCTACGAGCAGTACTTC. Translated, it gives CASSDRLGPYEQYF.